These 23 T cell receptor beta chains share one sample of origin, sequenced in a study of blood T cell repertoires in COVID-19. Assay: immunoSEQ multiplex PCR; the TCRdb copy retains only in-frame clones and omits some. The repertoire holds hundreds of thousands of clones, with 75% to 90% as singletons. Material: peripheral blood. Receptor source: a woman in her 30s who had recovered from COVID-19.

This chain joins TRBV11-2 and TRBJ2-3, with unresolved D. The germline V gene has CDR1 SGHAT and CDR2 FQNNGV. The V end was cut by 5 bases, the J end by 3 bases, with 18 bases between. The CDR3 totals 16 residues. In DNA, the CDR3 is TGTGCCAGCAGCCCCGCCCCTGCGGTCTGGACAGATACGCAGTATTTT. It codes for CASSPAPAVWTDTQYF.

This chain uses TRBV30 with TRBJ2-3, with D possibly being TRBD1 (6 bases). This CDR3 comprises 12 residues. CDR1 is GTSNPN and CDR2 is SVGIG in the germline V gene (reference sequence). V lost 5 bases and J 2 bases, leaving 8 bases between the germline ends. This CDR3 is CAWGQITDTQYF. In DNA form, the CDR3 reads TGTGCCTGGGGACAGATCACAGATACGCAGTATTTT.

The genes are TRBV5-6 and TRBJ2-2; TRBD2 matches at 10 bases. The CDR3 has 19 residues. Trimming removed 2 bases from V and 6 bases from J; junction bases left unmatched: 16. Per germline, CDR1 SGHDT and CDR2 YYEEEE. The CDR3 loop is CASSFYPVRAGGPPGELFF. CDR3 DNA: TGTGCCAGCAGCTTCTACCCTGTTCGAGCGGGGGGGCCCCCCGGGGAGCTGTTTTTT.

This chain connects TRBV7-2 to TRBJ2-3; 10 nucleotides agree with TRBD2. The CDR3 totals 15 residues. After removal of 5 bases from V and 2 bases from J, the junction contained 4 bases not matched to a gene. From germline, CDR1 is SGHTA and CDR2 FQGNSA. The DNA of the CDR3 is TGTGCCAGCAGCGTTAGCGGGGGGAACACAGATACGCAGTATTTT. It translates to CASSVSGGNTDTQYF.

The chain links TRBV29-1 to TRBJ1-1, with 8 bases that match TRBD1. CDR1 is SQVTM, CDR2 ANQGSEA, per germline. The V segment lost 4 bases and the J segment 4 bases; nucleotides outside the gene matches: 5. The CDR3 runs to 13 residues. The CDR3 DNA follows: TGCAGCGTTGCGGACAGGGAAGCCACTGAAGCTTTCTTT. This sequence encodes CSVADREATEAFF.

V is TRBV5-4 and J is TRBJ2-7, with TRBD1 as a possible D gene (6 bases). Between the trimmed V and J ends, which lost 3 bases and 2 bases, there was a span of 15 bases. Germline-derived CDR1 and CDR2 are SGHNT and YYREEE (reference sequence). The CDR3 extends over 15 amino acids. The CDR3 protein is CASSSQRTDTYEQYF. The CDR3, as DNA: TGTGCCAGCAGCTCTCAGAGGACAGACACCTACGAGCAGTACTTC.

The chain couples TRBV4-1 to TRBJ1-5; D is unclear. Per the germline V gene, CDR1 is MGHRA and CDR2 is YSYEKL. Trimming stripped 0 bases from V and 9 bases from J, with 9 bases between. This CDR3 spans 13 amino acids. CDR3 protein: CASSQDRTGPQHF. CDR3 DNA: TGCGCCAGCAGCCAAGATCGAACGGGGCCCCAGCATTTT.

This chain links TRBV28 with TRBJ2-1; 9 bases are a match to TRBD2. With V trimmed by 6 bases and J by 0 bases, 6 bases remained unmatched. CDR3 length: 16 residues. The germline V gene encodes CDR1 MDHEN and CDR2 SYDVKM. The CDR3 coding sequence is TGTGCCAGCAGCTTTCTAGCGGGGCTCTCCTACAATGAGCAGTTCTTC. Translating it yields CASSFLAGLSYNEQFF.

The rearrangement uses TRBV19 and TRBJ2-3; D possibly corresponds to TRBD2 (7 bases). V dropped 3 bases and J dropped 3 bases, with 13 bases sitting between them. The CDR3 consists of 15 residues. Germline values: CDR1 LNHDA, CDR2 SQIVND (reference sequence). CDR3 protein: CASSIGGQETDTQYF. In DNA, the CDR3 is TGTGCCAGTAGTATCGGGGGGCAAGAGACAGATACGCAGTATTTT.

This chain joins TRBV7-2 and TRBJ2-7, with a weak D call TRBD1 (7 bases). Germline V lookup: CDR1 SGHTA, CDR2 FQGNSA. Deletions cut 3 bases from V and 6 bases from J, with 15 bases between. The CDR3 loop spans 14 amino acids. CDR3 region: CASSFRQGGTEQYF. CDR3 bases: TGTGCCAGCAGCTTTAGACAGGGAGGAACCGAGCAGTACTTC.

The chain couples TRBV11-2 to TRBJ2-1; no reliable D call. CDR1 and CDR2 from the germline V gene are SGHAT and FQNNGV. V lost 0 bases to trimming and J lost 8 bases, with 17 bases between them. This CDR3 spans 16 amino acids. CDR3 sequence (DNA): TGTGCCAGCAGCTTAGACCGGGTCTCATCGGTCGATGAGCAGTTCTTC. Translation: CASSLDRVSSVDEQFF. Complete variable domain (other parts from reference TRBV11-2 and TRBJ2-1): EAGVAQSPRYKIIEKRQSVAFWCNPISGHATLYWYQQILGQGPKLLIQFQNNGVVDDSQLPKDRFSAERLKGVDSTLKIQPAKLEDSAVYLCASSLDRVSSVDEQFFGPGTRLTVL.

The chain has TRBV11-2 and TRBJ2-2; 10 nucleotides align to TRBD2. CDR3 size: 15 residues. V dropped 5 bases and J dropped 2; count of bases not matched to a gene: 2. The germline CDR1 and CDR2 sequences are SGHAT and FQNNGV. CDR3 coding DNA: TGTGCCAGCAGCCAACTAGCGGGAAACACCGGGGAGCTGTTTTTT. The encoded protein is CASSQLAGNTGELFF.

This clone is a singleton in its sample. This chain links TRBV15 with TRBJ1-1, with 7 bases matching TRBD1. Germline CDR1 LNHNV, CDR2 YYDKDF (reference sequence). V was clipped by 3 bases and J by 6 bases; unmatched bases: 10. There are 15 residues in the CDR3. The CDR3 bases are TGTGCCACCAGCAGTCTTAGGGACAGCGCGTCTGAAGCTTTCTTT. It encodes CATSSLRDSASEAFF.

The rearrangement uses TRBV2 and TRBJ1-5; D gene unclear. The V end lost 6 bases, the J end lost 5 bases, and 11 bases lay between the germline ends. The CDR3 contains 13 residues. Germline lookup yields CDR1 SNHLY and CDR2 FYNNEI. DNA of the CDR3: TGTGCCAGCAGGGGCAGACAAGATCAGCCCCAGCATTTT. Amino acids: CASRGRQDQPQHF.

The CDR3 is CASSFLQGASLNTQYF. Here the CDR3 DNA reads TGTGCCAGCAGTTTTCTACAGGGGGCCTCCCTGAATACGCAGTATTTT. This chain uses TRBV6-5 with TRBJ2-3; 9 bases match TRBD1. Germline-derived CDR1 and CDR2 are MNHEY and SVGAGI. The CDR3 loop spans 16 amino acids. J gave up 7 bases and V 4 bases, and 12 bases lay outside the gene matches.

V is TRBV2 and J is TRBJ1-1; 8 positions agree with TRBD1. V lost 5 bases to trimming and J lost 6 bases; unmatched junction nucleotides: 5. Germline CDR1 reads SNHLY; CDR2 reads FYNNEI. The CDR3 has 13 residues. The CDR3 nucleotides are TGTGCCAGCAGTTCAGGGGGCTTCGCTGAAGCTTTCTTT. Its translation is CASSSGGFAEAFF.

The chain joins TRBV6-2 or TRBV6-3 to TRBJ2-7; D gene uncertain. V dropped 2 bases and J dropped 1 base, with 12 bases sitting between them. This CDR3 region has 15 residues. CDR1 and CDR2 from the germline V gene are MNHEY and SVGEGT. CDR3 sequence (DNA): TGTGCCAGCAGTTACGAAACACAGAAATCCTACGAGCAGTACTTC. This gives the protein CASSYETQKSYEQYF.

The chain uses TRBV5-4 and TRBJ2-2, with D maybe TRBD2 (5 bases). The V end lost 2 bases, the J end lost 0 bases, and 5 bases lay between the germline ends. The CDR3 has 14 residues. Per germline, CDR1 SGHNT and CDR2 YYREEE (reference sequence). In DNA form, the CDR3 reads TGTGCCAGCAGCTTACTAGCGAACACCGGGGAGCTGTTTTTT. As protein: CASSLLANTGELFF.

V and J are TRBV13 and TRBJ1-2; D is uncertain. Germline values: CDR1 PRHDT, CDR2 FYEKMQ (reference sequence). The CDR3 totals 15 residues. Trimming took off 5 bases at V and 4 bases at J, with 17 bases between the two ends. The CDR3 here is CASSPYGPPIYGYTF. DNA of the CDR3: TGTGCCAGCAGCCCCTACGGTCCCCCTATCTATGGCTACACCTTC.

The rearrangement uses TRBV5-1 and TRBJ1-6, with D perhaps matching TRBD1 (6 bases). Germline lookup yields CDR1 SGHRS and CDR2 YFSETQ. The CDR3 runs 17 residues. The V and J ends lost 3 bases and 0 bases respectively, with 13 bases between them. The CDR3 spells CASSYGQSGSYNSPLHF. DNA for the CDR3: TGCGCCAGCAGCTATGGACAGAGCGGCTCCTATAATTCACCCCTCCACTTT.

The chain uses TRBV11-2 and TRBJ1-4, with D perhaps matching TRBD1 (5 bases). The CDR3 has 15 residues. The V gene lost 10 bases and the J gene lost 4 bases, with 19 bases spanning the gap. Germline CDR1 and CDR2: SGHAT and FQNNGV. The CDR3 coding sequence is TGTGCCACCTCTTTTAGAGGGAGGGGTAATGAAAAACTGTTTTTT. Protein sequence: CATSFRGRGNEKLFF.

The rearrangement uses TRBV19 and TRBJ2-5; the D gene is possibly TRBD2 (5 bases). V was trimmed by 3 bases and J by 3 bases, leaving 8 bases between them. The CDR3 is made up of 13 amino acids. CDR1 is LNHDA, CDR2 SQIVND, per germline (reference sequence). The CDR3 sequence is CASSIFGKETQYF. The CDR3 coding sequence is TGTGCCAGTAGTATTTTCGGGAAAGAGACCCAGTACTTC.

The table lists this clone with a count of one. The rearrangement joins TRBV9 to TRBJ2-3; 7 bases agree with TRBD1. The length of the CDR3 is 16 residues. Germline V gene sequence: CDR1 SGDLS, CDR2 YYNGEE. Unmatched junction bases numbered 12, after V lost 6 bases and J lost 2 bases. The CDR3 coding sequence is TGTGCCAGCACCCCGATCCGGGACAGAGACACAGATACGCAGTATTTT. It encodes CASTPIRDRDTDTQYF.